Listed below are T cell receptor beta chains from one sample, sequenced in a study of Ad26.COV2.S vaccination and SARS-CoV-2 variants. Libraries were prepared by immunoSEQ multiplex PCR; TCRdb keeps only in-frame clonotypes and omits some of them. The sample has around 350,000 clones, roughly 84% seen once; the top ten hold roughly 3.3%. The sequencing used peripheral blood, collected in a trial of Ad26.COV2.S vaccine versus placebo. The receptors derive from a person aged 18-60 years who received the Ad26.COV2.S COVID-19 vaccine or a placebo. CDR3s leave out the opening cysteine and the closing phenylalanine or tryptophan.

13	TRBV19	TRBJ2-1	ASSIGAQGSNEQF
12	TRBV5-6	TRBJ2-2	ASSLTGHTGELF
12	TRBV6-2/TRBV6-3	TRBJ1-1	ASSLTGGVTEAF
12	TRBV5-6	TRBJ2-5	ASSEVDRKETQY
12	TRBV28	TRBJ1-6	ASSHREKNSPLH
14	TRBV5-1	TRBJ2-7	ASSLYAGGPSYEQY
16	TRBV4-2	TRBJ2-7	ASSQRLAGGFSSYEQY
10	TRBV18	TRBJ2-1	ASSLDREEQF
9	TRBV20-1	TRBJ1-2	SATGGSDYT
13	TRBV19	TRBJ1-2	ASSPWTQRRDGYT
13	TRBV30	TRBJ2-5	AWSGTAESQETQY